The entry that follows covers one T cell receptor beta chain sequence. This specimen comes from a study of blood T cell repertoires in COVID-19. Overall study context: Sites in the United States, Italy and Spain provided acute and convalescent COVID-19 samples. T cells, B-cell-depleted T cells, or PBMCs provided the cDNA or gDNA that served as material.

CDR1 and CDR2 from the germline V gene are KGHDR and SFDVKD. The CDR3 sequence is 17 residues long. The J segment lost 3 bases and the V segment lost 3 bases, leaving 9 bases of the junction unmatched. Before being deemed recovered, Cohort 3 donors had two negative PCRs, clearance, or symptom resolution. In the authors' methods: Amplification of reference gene primers provided the estimated nucleated cell counts. Libraries were prepared by immunoSEQ multiplex PCR; TCRdb keeps only in-frame clonotypes and omits some of them. The V and J calls and the clone size are those of that table, but D and trimming were determined from the DNA. The data contain a few hundred thousand clones, 80% to 90% of them singletons.

The sample comprised PBMCs or T cells enriched from blood (not recorded which). The sequence came from a woman in her sixties who had recovered from COVID-19. The chain carries TRBV24-1 and TRBJ1-5, with 8 bases identical to TRBD1. The CDR3 sequence: CATSDPGQGGINQPQHF. The DNA for the CDR3 is TGTGCCACCAGTGATCCCGGACAGGGAGGGATCAATCAGCCCCAGCATTTT.